This T cell receptor (beta chain) was recorded in a study of cytomegalovirus exposure and HLA in healthy donors. PCR amplification relied on 60 Vbeta primers (plus 13 Jbeta primers). The protocol was immunoSEQ multiplex PCR, while the TCRdb copy is restricted to in-frame clones and leaves out a portion. The sample yields 160,000 or so clones, roughly 81% seen once. The CDR3 runs 16 residues. CDR1 and CDR2 from the germline V gene are ENHRY and SYGVKD. V shed 9 bases, J shed 6 bases, and the junction held 15 bases outside the gene matches. This chain joins TRBV10-3 and TRBJ2-1; the match to TRBD1 covers 9 bases. Sequencing was done on a sample of PBMCs. The sequence was collected from a woman between 18 and 30 years old in good health and CMV-seronegative. The CDR3 here is CAMALHSGTGSNEQFF. CDR3 bases: TGTGCCATGGCTCTTCATTCAGGGACAGGGAGCAATGAGCAGTTCTTC.